A single TCR beta chain is shown here with its context. The source of the sample is a study of blood T cell repertoires in COVID-19. Overall study context: Acute and convalescent COVID-19 specimens originated in the United States, Italy and Spain.

The table came from immunoSEQ multiplex PCR; TCRdb's copy has only in-frame clones and leaves some out. The sample carries tens of thousands of clones, 84% recorded once. Trimming stripped 6 bases from V and 2 bases from J, with 11 bases between. CDR1 SQVTM and CDR2 ANQGSEA come from the germline V gene. The CDR3 extends over 12 amino acids. The sample was peripheral blood. The V and J genes are TRBV29-1 and TRBJ2-7; possibly TRBD1 for D (7 bases). The clonotype comes from a middle-aged man with acute or convalescent COVID-19. CDR3 in amino acids: CSVAGGTYEQYF. The CDR3 nucleotides are TGCAGCGTCGCAGGGGGGACCTACGAGCAGTACTTC.